Sequencing of this TCR beta chain was carried out in a study of PD-L1 blockade in urothelial cancer. Sequenced by immunoSEQ multiplex PCR; TCRdb stores in-frame clones only, minus some. The sample yields 30,000 to 40,000 clones, around four fifths seen once. The ends lost 2 bases at V and 5 bases at J; junction bases unmatched: 5. Looked up from germline, CDR1 is SGHRS and CDR2 is YFSETQ. This CDR3 contains 15 residues. Stated time point: pretreatment peripheral blood. The source material was PBMCs, sampled around atezolizumab (anti-PD-L1) treatment. The receptor comes from a man older than 75 with urothelial cancer. The chain uses TRBV5-1 and TRBJ2-1; 9 bases match TRBD2. The CDR3 coding sequence is TGCGCCAGCAGCTTCCTAGCGGGGACAAACAATGAGCAGTTCTTC. This translates into CASSFLAGTNNEQFF.